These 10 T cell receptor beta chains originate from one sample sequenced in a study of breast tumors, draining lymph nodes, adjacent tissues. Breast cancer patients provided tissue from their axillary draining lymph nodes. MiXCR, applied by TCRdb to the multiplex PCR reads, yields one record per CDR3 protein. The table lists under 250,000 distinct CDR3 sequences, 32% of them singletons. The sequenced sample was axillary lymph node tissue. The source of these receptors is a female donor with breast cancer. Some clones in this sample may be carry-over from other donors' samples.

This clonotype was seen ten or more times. CDR3 region: CASSRQVWTRNTGELFF. The DNA for the CDR3 is TGCGCCAGCAGCCGGCAGGTATGGACTCGTAACACCGGGGAGCTGTTTTTT. V is TRBV4-3 and J is TRBJ2-2; D may be TRBD2 (5 bases). Trimming took 4 bases from V and 2 from J, leaving 17 bases between them. Germline lookup yields CDR1 LGHNA and CDR2 YSLEER. CDR3 length: 17 amino acids.

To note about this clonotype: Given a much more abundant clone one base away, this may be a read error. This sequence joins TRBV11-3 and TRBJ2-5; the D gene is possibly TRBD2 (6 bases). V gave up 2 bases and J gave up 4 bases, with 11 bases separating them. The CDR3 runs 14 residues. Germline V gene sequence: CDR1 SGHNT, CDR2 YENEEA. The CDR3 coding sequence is TGTGCCAGCAGCTTATTGACTAGGACAGAGACCCAGTACTTC. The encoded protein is CASSLLTRTETQYF.

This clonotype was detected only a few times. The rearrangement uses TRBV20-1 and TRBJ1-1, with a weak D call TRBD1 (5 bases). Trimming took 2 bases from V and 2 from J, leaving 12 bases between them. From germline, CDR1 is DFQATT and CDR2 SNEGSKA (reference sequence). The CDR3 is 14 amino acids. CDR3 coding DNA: TGCAGTGCTAGAACCGGGACGGATAACACTGAAGCTTTCTTT. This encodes CSARTGTDNTEAFF.

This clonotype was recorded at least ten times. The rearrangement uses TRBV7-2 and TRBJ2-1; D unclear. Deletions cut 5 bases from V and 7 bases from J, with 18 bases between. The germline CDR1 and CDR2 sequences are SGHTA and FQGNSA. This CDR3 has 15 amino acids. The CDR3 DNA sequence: TGTGCCAGCAGCCGCGAAGCTACTCCTGGGAATGAGCAGTTCTTC. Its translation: CASSREATPGNEQFF.

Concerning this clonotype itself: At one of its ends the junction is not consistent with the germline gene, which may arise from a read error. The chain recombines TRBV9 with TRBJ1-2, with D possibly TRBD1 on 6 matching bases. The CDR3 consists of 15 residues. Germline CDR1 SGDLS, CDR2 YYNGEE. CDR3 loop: CASSPQGGANYGSTF. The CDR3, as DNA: TGTGCCAGCAGCCCGCAAGGGGGGGCTAACTATGGCTCCACCTTC.

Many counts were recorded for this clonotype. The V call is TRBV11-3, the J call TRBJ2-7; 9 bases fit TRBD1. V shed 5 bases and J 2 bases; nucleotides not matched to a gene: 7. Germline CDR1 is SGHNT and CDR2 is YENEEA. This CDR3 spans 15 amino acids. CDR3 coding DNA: TGTGCCAGCAGCCCTAATACAGGGGGCCCCTACGAGCAGTACTTC. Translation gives CASSPNTGGPYEQYF.

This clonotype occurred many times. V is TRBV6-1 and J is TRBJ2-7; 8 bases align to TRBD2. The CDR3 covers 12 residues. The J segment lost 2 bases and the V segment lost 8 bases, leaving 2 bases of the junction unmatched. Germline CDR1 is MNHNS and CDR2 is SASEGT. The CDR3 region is CASAGGPYEQYF. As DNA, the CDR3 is TGTGCCAGCGCGGGGGGTCCCTACGAGCAGTACTTC.

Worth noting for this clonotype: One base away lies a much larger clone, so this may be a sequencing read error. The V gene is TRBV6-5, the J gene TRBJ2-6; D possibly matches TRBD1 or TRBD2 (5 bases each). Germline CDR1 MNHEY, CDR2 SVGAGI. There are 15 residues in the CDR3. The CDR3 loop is CASRLGSSGADVLTF. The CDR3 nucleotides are TGTGCCAGCAGACTAGGGAGCTCTGGGGCCGACGTCCTGACTTTC.

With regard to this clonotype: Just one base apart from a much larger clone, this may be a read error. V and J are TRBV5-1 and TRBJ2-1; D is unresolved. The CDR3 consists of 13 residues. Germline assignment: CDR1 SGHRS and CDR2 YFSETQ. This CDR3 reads CASSSNSRNGQFF. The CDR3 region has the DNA TGCGCCAGCAGCTCAAACTCGCGCAATGGGCAGTTCTTC. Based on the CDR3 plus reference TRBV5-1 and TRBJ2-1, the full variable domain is KAGVTQTPRYLIKTRGQQVTLSCSPISGHRSVSWYQQTPGQGLQFLFEYFSETQRNKGNFPGRFSGRQFSNSRSEMNVSTLELGDSALYLCASSSNSRNGQFFGPGTRLTVL.

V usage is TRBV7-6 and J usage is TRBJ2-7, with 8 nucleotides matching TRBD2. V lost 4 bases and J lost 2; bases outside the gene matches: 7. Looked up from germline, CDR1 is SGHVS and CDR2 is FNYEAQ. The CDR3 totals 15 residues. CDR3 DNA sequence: TGTGCCAGCAGCTGGGCGGGCGGGAGGACCTACGAGCAGTACTTC. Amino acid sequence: CASSWAGGRTYEQYF.